This TCR beta chain was captured by sequencing in a study of CD8 T cells in Susac syndrome. The RNA, roughly 0.45 to 1 ug, was put through reverse transcription using random hexamers. MiXCR, run by TCRdb on the immunoSEQ multiplex PCR reads, gives a single entry per CDR3 protein. The table has some 120,000 distinct CDR3 sequences, just under 95% seen once. This CDR3 spans 14 amino acids. Germline V gives CDR1 DFQATT, CDR2 SNEGSKA (reference sequence). Trimming removed 1 base at V and 5 bases at J, with 14 bases between. Sequencing was carried out using CD4+ T cells from PBMCs. The chain is built from TRBV20-1 and TRBJ1-1, with D possibly TRBD1 on 6 matching bases. The sequence was obtained from a human donor in good health. The CDR3 sequence: CSARGWQGKTEAFF. CDR3 DNA sequence: TGCAGTGCTAGAGGTTGGCAGGGGAAGACTGAAGCTTTCTTT.